This T cell receptor (beta chain) stems from a study of regulatory T cells in long-lasting Graves disease. Time point in this sample: newly diagnosed GD, antithyroid drugs for less than 3 months. The TCR library was made from RNA extracted from PBMCs. As a group, patients came from one endocrinology department in Xi'an, China. As concerns this clonotype: Its specificity is not known.

The study, taken as a whole, reports: With approximately 3,000 shared public clonotypes, persistent patients exceeded new patients, who shared more than 900. The researchers studied only peripheral blood, not thyroid tissue.

This CDR3 region has 13 residues. Trimming removed 2 bases from V and 4 bases from J, with 10 bases in between. The germline CDR1 and CDR2 sequences are SQVTM and ANQGSEA. Researchers made TCR beta libraries by using iRepertoire HTBI primers and running Arm-PCR on CDR3 regions. TCRdb itself ran the multiplex PCR reads through MiXCR, one entry per CDR3 protein. The data show around 480,000 distinct CDR3 sequences, around 16% seen once. The data were also submitted as part of a second study, on T cells in Graves' hyperthyroidism and ophthalmopathy. That work states: Graves' hyperthyroidism was deemed stable absent ophthalmopathy progression within 18 months.

The clonotype was recovered from a man aged 40-50 years with Graves disease. V is TRBV29-1 and J is TRBJ2-3; D is possibly TRBD1 (5 bases). The sequenced sample was peripheral blood mononuclear cells (PBMCs), obtained at new diagnosis, from a patient treated with antithyroid drugs. CDR3 nucleotides: TGCAGCGTTGAATACAGGTCCGCAGATACGCAGTATTTT. Translating gives CSVEYRSADTQYF.